This TCR beta chain was obtained from a study of read filtering for tumor transcriptome and immune sequencing. This clonotype was recorded at least ten times. This library used roughly 400 ng RNA and molecular barcoded adaptors spanning alpha/delta and beta/gamma chains. TCRdb ran MiXCR on the reads and lists one entry per CDR3 protein. The data show about 61,000 distinct CDR3 sequences, with about a fifth seen just once and around 15% held by the top ten. The source of this sequence is a donor aged 40 or older with multiple myeloma. The sequencing input was a population of CD138-negative cells sorted from bone marrow.

CDR3 sequence: CASSVQGANTEAFF. CDR3 nucleotides: TGTGCCAGCAGCGTACAGGGGGCGAACACTGAAGCTTTCTTT. The genes are TRBV7-3 and TRBJ1-1; 9 bases are a match to TRBD1. Germline trimming cut 5 bases from V and 1 base from J; bases unmatched to any gene: 2. In germline, CDR1 is SGHTA, CDR2 FQGTGA. The CDR3 length is 14 residues.